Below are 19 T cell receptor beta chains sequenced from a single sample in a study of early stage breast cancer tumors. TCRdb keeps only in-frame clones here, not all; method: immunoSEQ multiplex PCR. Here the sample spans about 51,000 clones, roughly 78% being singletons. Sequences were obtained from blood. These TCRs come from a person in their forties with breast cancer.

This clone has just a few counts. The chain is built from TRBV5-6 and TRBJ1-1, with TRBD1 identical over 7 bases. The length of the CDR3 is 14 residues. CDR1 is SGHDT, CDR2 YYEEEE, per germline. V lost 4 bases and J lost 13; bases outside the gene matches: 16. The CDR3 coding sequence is TGTGCCAGCAGCGTCCGACAGGGTTGGTGGATTGTTTTCTTT. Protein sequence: CASSVRQGWWIVFF.

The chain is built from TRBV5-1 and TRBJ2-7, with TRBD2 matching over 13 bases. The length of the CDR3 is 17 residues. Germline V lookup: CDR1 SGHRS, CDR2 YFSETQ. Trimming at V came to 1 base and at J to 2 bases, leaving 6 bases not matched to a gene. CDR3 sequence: CASSLYGLAGETYEQYF. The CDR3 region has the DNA TGCGCCAGCAGCTTGTACGGACTAGCGGGAGAAACCTACGAGCAGTACTTC.

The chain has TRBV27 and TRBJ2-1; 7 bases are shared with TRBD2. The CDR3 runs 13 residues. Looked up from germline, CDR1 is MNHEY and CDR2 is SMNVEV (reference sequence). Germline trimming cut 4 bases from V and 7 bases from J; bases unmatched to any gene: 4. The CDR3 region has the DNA TGTGCCAGCAGTTGGCGCGGGAGAAATGAGCAGTTCTTC. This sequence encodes CASSWRGRNEQFF.

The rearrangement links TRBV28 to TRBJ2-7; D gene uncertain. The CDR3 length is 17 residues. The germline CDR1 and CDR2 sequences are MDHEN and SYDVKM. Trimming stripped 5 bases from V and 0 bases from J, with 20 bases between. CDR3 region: CASSPNTWTDSSYEQYF. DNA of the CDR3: TGTGCCAGCAGTCCAAACACTTGGACGGATAGCTCCTACGAGCAGTACTTC.

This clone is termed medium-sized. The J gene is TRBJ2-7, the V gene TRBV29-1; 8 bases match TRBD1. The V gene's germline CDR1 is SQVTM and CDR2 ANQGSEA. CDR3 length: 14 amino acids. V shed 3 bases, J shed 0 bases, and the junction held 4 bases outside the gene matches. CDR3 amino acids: CSVDTGQGSYEQYF. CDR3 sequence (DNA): TGCAGCGTTGACACAGGACAGGGCTCCTACGAGCAGTACTTC.

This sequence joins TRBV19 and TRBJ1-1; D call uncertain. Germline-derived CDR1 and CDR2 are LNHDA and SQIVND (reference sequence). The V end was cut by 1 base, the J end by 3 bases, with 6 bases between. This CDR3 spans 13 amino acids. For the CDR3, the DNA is TGTGCCAGTAGTATAGGGGAGTACACTGAAGCTTTCTTT. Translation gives CASSIGEYTEAFF. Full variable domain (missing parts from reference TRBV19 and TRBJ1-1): DGGITQSPKYLFRKEGQNVTLSCEQNLNHDAMYWYRQDPGQGLRLIYYSQIVNDFQKGDIAEGYSVSREKKESFPLTVTSAQKNPTAFYLCASSIGEYTEAFFGQGTRLTVV.

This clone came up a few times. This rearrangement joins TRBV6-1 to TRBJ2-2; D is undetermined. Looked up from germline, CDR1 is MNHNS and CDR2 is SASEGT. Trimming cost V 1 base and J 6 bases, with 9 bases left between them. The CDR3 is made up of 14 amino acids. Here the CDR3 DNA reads TGTGCCAGCAGTGAAGTTTGGTGGTCCGGGGAGCTGTTTTTT. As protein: CASSEVWWSGELFF.

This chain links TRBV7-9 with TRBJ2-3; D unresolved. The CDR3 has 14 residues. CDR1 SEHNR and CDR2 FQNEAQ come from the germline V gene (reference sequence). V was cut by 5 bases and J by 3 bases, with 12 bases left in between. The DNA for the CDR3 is TGTGCCAGCAGCCGAGGTTCAGAGACAGATACGCAGTATTTT. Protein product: CASSRGSETDTQYF.

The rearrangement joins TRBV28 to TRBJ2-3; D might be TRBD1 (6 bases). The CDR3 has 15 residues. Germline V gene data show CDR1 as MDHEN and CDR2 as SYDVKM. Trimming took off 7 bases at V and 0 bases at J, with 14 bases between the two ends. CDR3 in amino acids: CASKNPTGSTDTQYF. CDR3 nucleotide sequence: TGTGCCAGCAAAAACCCTACAGGGAGCACAGATACGCAGTATTTT.

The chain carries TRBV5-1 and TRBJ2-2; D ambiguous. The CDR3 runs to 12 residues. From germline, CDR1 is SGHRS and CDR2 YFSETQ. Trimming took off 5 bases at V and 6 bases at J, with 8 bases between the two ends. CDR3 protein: CASSFIAGELFF. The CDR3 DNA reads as TGCGCCAGCAGTTTTATAGCCGGGGAGCTGTTTTTT.

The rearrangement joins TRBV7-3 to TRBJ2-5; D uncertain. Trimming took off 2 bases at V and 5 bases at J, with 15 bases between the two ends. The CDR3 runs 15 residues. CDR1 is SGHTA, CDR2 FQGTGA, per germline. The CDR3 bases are TGTGCCAGCAGCTTATGGACCGCCGATCGGGAGACCCAGTACTTC. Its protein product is CASSLWTADRETQYF.

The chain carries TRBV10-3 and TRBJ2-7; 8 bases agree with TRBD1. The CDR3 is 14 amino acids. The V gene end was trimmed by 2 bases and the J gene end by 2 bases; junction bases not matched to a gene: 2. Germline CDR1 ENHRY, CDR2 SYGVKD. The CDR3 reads CAISEGQGAYEQYF. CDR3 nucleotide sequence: TGTGCCATCAGTGAGGGACAGGGCGCCTACGAGCAGTACTTC.

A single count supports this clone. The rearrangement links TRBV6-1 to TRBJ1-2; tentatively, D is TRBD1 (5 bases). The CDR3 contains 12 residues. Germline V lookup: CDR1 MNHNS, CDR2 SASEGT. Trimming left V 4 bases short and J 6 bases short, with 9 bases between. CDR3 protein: CASSVVGDGYTF. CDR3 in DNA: TGTGCCAGCAGTGTAGTAGGGGATGGCTACACCTTC.

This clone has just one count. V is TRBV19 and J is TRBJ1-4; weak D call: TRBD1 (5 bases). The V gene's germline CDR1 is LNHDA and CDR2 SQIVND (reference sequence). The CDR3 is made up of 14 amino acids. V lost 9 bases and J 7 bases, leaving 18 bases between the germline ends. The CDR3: CASGRQGIGEKLFF. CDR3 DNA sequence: TGTGCCAGCGGTAGGCAGGGTATAGGTGAAAAACTGTTTTTT.

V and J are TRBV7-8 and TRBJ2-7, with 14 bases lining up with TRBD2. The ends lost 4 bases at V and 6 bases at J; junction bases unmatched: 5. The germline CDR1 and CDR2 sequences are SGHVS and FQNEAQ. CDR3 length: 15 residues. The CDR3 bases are TGTGCCAGCAGCTCGACTAGCGGGAGGGCCAGCGAGCAGTACTTC. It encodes CASSSTSGRASEQYF.

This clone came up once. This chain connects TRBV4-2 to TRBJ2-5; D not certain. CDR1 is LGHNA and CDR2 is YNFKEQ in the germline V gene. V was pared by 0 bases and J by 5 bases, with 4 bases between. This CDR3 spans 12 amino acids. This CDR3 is CASSQDRETQYF. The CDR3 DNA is TGTGCCAGCAGCCAAGATAGGGAGACCCAGTACTTC.

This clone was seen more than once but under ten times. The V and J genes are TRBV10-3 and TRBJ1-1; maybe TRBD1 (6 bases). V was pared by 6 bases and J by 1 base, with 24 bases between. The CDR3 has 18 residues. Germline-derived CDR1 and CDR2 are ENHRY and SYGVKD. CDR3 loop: CAIRDPFGRGSGNTEAFF. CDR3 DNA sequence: TGTGCCATCAGAGATCCTTTCGGCAGGGGTAGTGGGAACACTGAAGCTTTCTTT.

In nucleotides, the CDR3 is TGTGCCATCAGTGAAGCGGGACTAGCGGCCCACAATGAGCAGTTCTTC. It translates to CAISEAGLAAHNEQFF. This chain uses TRBV10-3 with TRBJ2-1, with 11 bases that match TRBD2. Germline CDR1 and CDR2: ENHRY and SYGVKD. The CDR3 contains 16 residues. J was trimmed by 5 bases and V by 3 bases; bases with no gene match: 6.

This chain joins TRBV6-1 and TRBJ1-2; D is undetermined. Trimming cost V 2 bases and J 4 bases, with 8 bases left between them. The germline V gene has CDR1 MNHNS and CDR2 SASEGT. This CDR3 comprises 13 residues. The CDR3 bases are TGTGCCAGCAGTGAACCGGGCCTCTATGGCTACACCTTC. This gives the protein CASSEPGLYGYTF.